The present TCR beta chain was sequenced within a study of blood T cell repertoires in COVID-19. Study as a whole: In each case, the material was cDNA or gDNA derived from T cells, B-cell-depleted T cells, or PBMCs.

Participants, roughly 18 to 90 years old, spanned around 25 US areas. Participant-given clinical history determined each cohort assignment. The CDR3 has 14 residues. Germline V gene sequence: CDR1 LGHNA, CDR2 YSLEER. Between the trimmed V and J ends, which lost 4 bases and 2 bases, there was a span of 9 bases. Per the original methods: Cell counts per sample came from amplifying reference gene primers. Profiling relied on immunoSEQ multiplex PCR, and the TCRdb table lists in-frame clones only, not all of them. V and J calls and clone size are those listed in that table; D and trimming were worked out from the DNA. The data show 350,000 to 400,000 clones, roughly 90% seen once.

This receptor was taken from a woman aged 40 to 49 who had been exposed to COVID-19. This chain joins TRBV4-3 and TRBJ1-3; D is possibly TRBD1 (5 bases). Specimen: PBMCs or T cells enriched from blood (not recorded which). DNA of the CDR3: TGCGCCAGCAGCCCTGGGGGGGCTGGAAACACCATATATTTT. It specifies CASSPGGAGNTIYF.